This TCR beta chain is drawn from a study of tumor-infiltrating lymphocytes in primary liver carcinoma. Study summary: Patients comprised men and women whose ages fell between 30 and 69 years.

Extraction of RNA together with DNA used about 17-30 mg of unsorted bulk tissue. Surgical resection was the treatment these patients received for primary liver carcinoma. Findings of the study overall: It was in tumors, not blood, that the top-250-clone fraction was significantly higher (p = 0.039). Less overlap was seen in tumor-adjacent and tumor-blood pairs than in tumor region pairs.

This clonotype was picked up a small number of times. Its antigen is unknown. The conserved closing phenylalanine or tryptophan is absent in this CDR3, likely reflecting a read error. Starting material of 400 to 600 ng total RNA yielded TCR beta cDNA via a constant-region primer. The TCR beta library was amplified through three nested multiplex PCR rounds in a modified ARM-PCR procedure. TRBV1-TRBV30 forward primers paired with a C-beta reverse primer were used in the first two PCR rounds, which ran roughly 9 cycles each. TCRdb analysed the multiplex PCR reads with MiXCR anew, one entry per CDR3 protein. The sample includes 80,000 or so distinct CDR3 sequences, 69% of them seen just once. This CDR3 region has 12 residues. Germline CDR1 SQVTM, CDR2 ANQGSEA.

The V gene is TRBV29-1, the J gene TRBJ2-2, with TRBD1 matching 9 bases. The sequence was obtained from a man aged 35 to 55 with primary liver carcinoma and hepatitis B virus infection. Source material: tumor-adjacent normal liver tissue. CDR3 region: CSGGQGSGDLFY. CDR3 bases: TGCAGCGGTGGACAGGGGTCCGGGGATCTGTTTTAT.